A single sample gave rise to the 15 T cell receptor beta chains below, sequenced in a study of blood T cell repertoires in COVID-19. Clones were read by immunoSEQ multiplex PCR, and TCRdb kept only the in-frame ones, dropping some. The sample records tens of thousands of clones, approximately 78% being singletons. Sequencing was carried out using peripheral blood. All receptors derive from a human donor in a cohort sampled during active COVID-19.

The V gene is TRBV19, the J gene TRBJ2-2, with 10 bases fitting TRBD2. Germline V gene lookup returns CDR1 LNHDA and CDR2 SQIVND (reference sequence). The CDR3 loop spans 17 amino acids. The ends lost 1 base at V and 2 bases at J; junction bases unmatched: 4. This CDR3 is CASSIGTSGDNTGELFF. CDR3 bases: TGTGCCAGTAGTATAGGAACTAGCGGGGACAACACCGGGGAGCTGTTTTTT.

The chain has TRBV27 and TRBJ1-6; possibly TRBD1 for D (6 bases). The CDR3 loop spans 15 amino acids. The V gene lost 5 bases and the J gene lost 5 bases, with 13 bases spanning the gap. From germline, CDR1 is MNHEY and CDR2 SMNVEV (reference sequence). CDR3 sequence: CASSHDRRHNSPLHF. In nucleotides, the CDR3 is TGTGCCAGCAGTCACGACAGGCGACATAATTCACCCCTCCACTTT.

This chain connects TRBV19 to TRBJ2-4; maybe TRBD1 (6 bases). Germline V gene data show CDR1 as LNHDA and CDR2 as SQIVND (reference sequence). The V and J ends lost 5 bases and 0 bases respectively, with 14 bases between them. This CDR3 contains 16 residues. CDR3 DNA: TGTGCCAGTAGTTTCCCCCCACAGGGAGCCAAAAACATTCAGTACTTC. Residues: CASSFPPQGAKNIQYF.

The chain uses TRBV10-1 and TRBJ1-1, with a weak D call TRBD1 (5 bases). Trimming stripped 0 bases from V and 5 bases from J, with 13 bases between. CDR3 length: 15 residues. Germline CDR1 is WNHNN and CDR2 is SYGVQD (reference sequence). The CDR3 loop reads CASSESMRKGTEAFF. DNA for the CDR3: TGCGCCAGCAGTGAGTCGATGCGAAAGGGGACTGAAGCTTTCTTT.

The chain has TRBV4-1 and TRBJ1-5, with D possibly matching TRBD1 (5 bases). With 1 base removed from V and 10 bases from J, the gap between germline ends came to 17 bases. This CDR3 contains 15 residues. CDR1 and CDR2 from the germline V gene are MGHRA and YSYEKL. The CDR3 sequence is CASSQGANAGGPQHF. Here the CDR3 DNA reads TGCGCCAGCAGCCAAGGGGCGAACGCCGGGGGTCCCCAGCATTTT.

V gene TRBV6-5 combines with J gene TRBJ1-3, with 7 bases fitting TRBD1. The CDR3 contains 15 residues. CDR1 is MNHEY and CDR2 is SVGAGI in the germline V gene. V trimming: 4 bases; J trimming: 2 bases; junction bases outside the gene matches: 5. CDR3 region: CASSSDRSTGNTIYF. As DNA, the CDR3 is TGTGCCAGCAGTTCGGACAGGAGTACTGGAAACACCATATATTTT.

This clone showed up just once. This rearrangement joins TRBV5-1 to TRBJ2-5; the match to TRBD1 covers 9 bases. This CDR3 comprises 14 residues. CDR1 and CDR2 (germline): SGHRS, YFSETQ. Trimming cost V 4 bases and J 4 bases; bases outside gene matches: 5. CDR3 in amino acids: CASSNTGGGETQYF. CDR3 bases: TGCGCCAGCAGCAACACAGGGGGCGGAGAGACCCAGTACTTC.

The CDR3 spells CASGGGGYGYTF. CDR3 in DNA: TGTGCCAGCGGGGGAGGAGGCTATGGCTACACCTTC. This rearrangement joins TRBV6-5 to TRBJ1-2; tentatively, D is TRBD1 (5 bases). Per the germline V gene, CDR1 is MNHEY and CDR2 is SVGAGI. Between the trimmed V and J ends, which lost 8 bases and 4 bases, there was a span of 11 bases. This CDR3 has 12 amino acids.

V is TRBV5-1 and J is TRBJ1-2; 7 bases fit TRBD1. J was trimmed by 8 bases and V by 4 bases; bases with no gene match: 8. CDR1 and CDR2 from the germline V gene are SGHRS and YFSETQ. This CDR3 comprises 13 residues. The CDR3 is CASSPPGGHGYTF. The CDR3 DNA is TGCGCCAGCAGCCCCCCAGGGGGGCACGGCTACACCTTC.

V is TRBV18 and J is TRBJ1-1; D remains ambiguous. The ends were cut back, 2 bases at V and 1 base at J, with 8 bases in the middle. The CDR3 is 14 residues long. The germline gives CDR1 KGHSH, CDR2 LQKENI. Written as DNA, the CDR3 is TGTGCCAGCTCACCAGCTACGCGGAACACTGAAGCTTTCTTT. Its protein product is CASSPATRNTEAFF.

A remark on this clone: An end of the junction differs from the germline gene, which may be a read error. The chain is built from TRBV6-4 and TRBJ1-2, with D perhaps matching TRBD1 (6 bases). The germline CDR1 and CDR2 sequences are MRHNA and SNTAGT. The CDR3 is 13 amino acids. CDR3 residues: CACRGPGTNGYTF. DNA of the CDR3: TGTGCCTGCAGGGGCCCCGGGACAAATGGCTACACCTTC.

J is TRBJ1-4 and V is TRBV14, with D possibly being TRBD1 (6 bases). The CDR3 extends over 14 amino acids. The V gene lost 1 base and the J gene lost 8 bases, with 11 bases spanning the gap. Germline V gene lookup returns CDR1 SGHDN and CDR2 FVKESK. CDR3 DNA: TGTGCCAGCAGCCAAGCTAGGGGGACCGAAAAACTGTTTTTT. As protein: CASSQARGTEKLFF.

V is TRBV6-5 and J is TRBJ1-2; 7 bases map to TRBD1. After removal of 0 bases from V and 4 bases from J, the junction contained 5 bases not matched to a gene. CDR1 and CDR2 (germline): MNHEY, SVGAGI. This CDR3 contains 15 residues. Here the CDR3 reads CASSYSNRGFYGYTF. The CDR3 DNA follows: TGTGCCAGCAGTTACTCGAACAGGGGCTTCTATGGCTACACCTTC.

The chain couples TRBV3-1 (or the pseudogene TRBV3-2) to TRBJ2-7; D perhaps matches TRBD1 (5 bases). This CDR3 region has 13 residues. Trimming took 2 bases from V and 1 from J, leaving 6 bases between them. Germline V gives CDR1 LGHDT, CDR2 YNNKEL (reference sequence). This chain's CDR3 is CASSQTGSYEQYF. CDR3 DNA sequence: TGTGCCAGCAGCCAAACAGGTTCCTACGAGCAGTACTTC.

The chain is built from TRBV3-1 (or the pseudogene TRBV3-2) and TRBJ2-7; a weak D match, TRBD1 (5 bases). Germline V CDR1 and CDR2: LGHDT, YNNKEL (reference sequence). V was shortened by 0 bases and J by 2 bases, with 11 bases between the two germline ends. The CDR3 contains 15 residues. The CDR3 reads CASSQDYPGTYEQYF. Written as DNA, the CDR3 is TGTGCCAGCAGCCAAGATTACCCAGGGACCTACGAGCAGTACTTC.